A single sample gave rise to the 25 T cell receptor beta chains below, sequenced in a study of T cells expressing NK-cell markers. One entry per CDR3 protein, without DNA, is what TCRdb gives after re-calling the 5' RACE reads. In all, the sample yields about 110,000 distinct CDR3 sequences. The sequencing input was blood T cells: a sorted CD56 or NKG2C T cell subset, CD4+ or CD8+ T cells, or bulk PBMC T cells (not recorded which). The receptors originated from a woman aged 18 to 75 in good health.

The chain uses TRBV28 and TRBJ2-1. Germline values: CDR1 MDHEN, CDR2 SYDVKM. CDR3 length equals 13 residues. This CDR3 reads CASSLLGVNEQFF.

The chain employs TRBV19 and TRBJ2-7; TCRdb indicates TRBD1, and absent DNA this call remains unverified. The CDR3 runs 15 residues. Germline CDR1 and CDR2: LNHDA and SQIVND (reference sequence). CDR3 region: CASTSGDRGLDEQYF.

The CDR3 loop is CSARATSGKKDQETQYF. The J gene is TRBJ2-5, the V gene TRBV20-1; as DNA is missing, the TRBD2 call by TCRdb cannot be tested. Germline CDR1 is DFQATT and CDR2 is SNEGSKA (reference sequence). The length of the CDR3 is 17 residues.

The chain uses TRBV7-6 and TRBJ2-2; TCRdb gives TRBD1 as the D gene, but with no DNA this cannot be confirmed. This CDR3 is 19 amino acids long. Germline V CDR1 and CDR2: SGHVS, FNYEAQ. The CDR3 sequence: CASSSVRRSGGGTTGELFF.

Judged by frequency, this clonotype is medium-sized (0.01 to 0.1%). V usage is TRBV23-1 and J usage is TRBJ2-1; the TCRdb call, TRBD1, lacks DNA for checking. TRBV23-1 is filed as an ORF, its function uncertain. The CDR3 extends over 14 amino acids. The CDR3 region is CASSQLAGQDEQFF.

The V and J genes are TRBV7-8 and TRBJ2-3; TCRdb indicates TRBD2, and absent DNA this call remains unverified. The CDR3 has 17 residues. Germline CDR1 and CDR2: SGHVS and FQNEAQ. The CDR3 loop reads CASSLNSGALLTLTQYF.

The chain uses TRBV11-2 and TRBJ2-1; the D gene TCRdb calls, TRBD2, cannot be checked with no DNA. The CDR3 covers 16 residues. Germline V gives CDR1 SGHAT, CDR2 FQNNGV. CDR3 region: CASSLWRRGGAFEQFF.

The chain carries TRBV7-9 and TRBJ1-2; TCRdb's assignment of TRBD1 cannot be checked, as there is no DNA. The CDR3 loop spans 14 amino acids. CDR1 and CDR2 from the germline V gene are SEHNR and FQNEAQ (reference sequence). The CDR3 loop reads CASSSYREVYGYTF.

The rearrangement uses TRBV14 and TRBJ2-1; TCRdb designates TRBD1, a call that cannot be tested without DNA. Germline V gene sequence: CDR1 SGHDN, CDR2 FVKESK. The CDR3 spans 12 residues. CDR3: CASSLGGREQFF.

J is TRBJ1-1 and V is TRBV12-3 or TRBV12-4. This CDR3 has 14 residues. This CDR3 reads CASSFTAMNTEAFF.

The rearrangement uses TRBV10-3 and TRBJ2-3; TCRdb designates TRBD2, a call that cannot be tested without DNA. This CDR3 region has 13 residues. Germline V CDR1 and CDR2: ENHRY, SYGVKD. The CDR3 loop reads CATWTSVTDTQYF.

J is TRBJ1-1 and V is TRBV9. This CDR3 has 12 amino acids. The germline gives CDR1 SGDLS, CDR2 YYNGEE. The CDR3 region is CASSGWGTEAFF.

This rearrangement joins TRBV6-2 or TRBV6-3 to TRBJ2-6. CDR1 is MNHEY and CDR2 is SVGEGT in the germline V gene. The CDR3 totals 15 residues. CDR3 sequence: CASSYGTSGANVLTF.

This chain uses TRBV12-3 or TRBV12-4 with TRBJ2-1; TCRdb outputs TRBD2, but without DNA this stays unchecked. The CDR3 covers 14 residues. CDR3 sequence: CASSSAGGDNEQFF.

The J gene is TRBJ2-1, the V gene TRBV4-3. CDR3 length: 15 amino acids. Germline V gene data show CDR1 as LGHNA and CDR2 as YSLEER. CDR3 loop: CASSHLASSYNEQFF.

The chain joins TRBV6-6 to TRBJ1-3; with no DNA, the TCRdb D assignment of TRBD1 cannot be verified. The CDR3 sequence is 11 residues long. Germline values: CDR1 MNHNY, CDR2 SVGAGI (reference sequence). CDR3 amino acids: CAGTGGDTIYF.

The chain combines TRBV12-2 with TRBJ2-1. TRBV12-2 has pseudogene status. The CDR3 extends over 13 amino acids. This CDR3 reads CASRLAGYNTPFF.

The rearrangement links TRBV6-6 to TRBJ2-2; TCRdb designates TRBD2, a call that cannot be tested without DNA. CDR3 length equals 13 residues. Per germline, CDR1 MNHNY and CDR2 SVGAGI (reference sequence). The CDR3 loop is CASREGNTGELFF.

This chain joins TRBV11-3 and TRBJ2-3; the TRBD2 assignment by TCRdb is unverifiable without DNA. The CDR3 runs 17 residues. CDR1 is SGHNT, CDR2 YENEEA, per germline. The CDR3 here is CASSKRGTSGRTDTQYF.

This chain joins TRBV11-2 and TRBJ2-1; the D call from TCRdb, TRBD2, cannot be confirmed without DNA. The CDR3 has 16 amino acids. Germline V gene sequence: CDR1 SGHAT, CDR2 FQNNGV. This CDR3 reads CASSPGTSGRGNEQFF.

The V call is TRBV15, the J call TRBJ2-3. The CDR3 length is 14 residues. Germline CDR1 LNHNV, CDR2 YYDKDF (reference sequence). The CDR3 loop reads CATSIAGLSDTQYF.

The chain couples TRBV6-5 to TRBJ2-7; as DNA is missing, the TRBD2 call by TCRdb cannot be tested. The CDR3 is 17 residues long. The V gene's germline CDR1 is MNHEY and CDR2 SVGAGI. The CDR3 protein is CASSSIGGDGTSYEQYF.

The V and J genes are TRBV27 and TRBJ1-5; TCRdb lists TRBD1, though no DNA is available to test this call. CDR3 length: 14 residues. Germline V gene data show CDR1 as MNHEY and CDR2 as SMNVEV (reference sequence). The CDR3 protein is CASSPSGAGQPQHF.

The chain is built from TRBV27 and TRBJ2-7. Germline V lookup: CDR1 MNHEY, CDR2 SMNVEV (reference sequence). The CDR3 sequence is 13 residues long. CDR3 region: CASSSWGGTEQYF.

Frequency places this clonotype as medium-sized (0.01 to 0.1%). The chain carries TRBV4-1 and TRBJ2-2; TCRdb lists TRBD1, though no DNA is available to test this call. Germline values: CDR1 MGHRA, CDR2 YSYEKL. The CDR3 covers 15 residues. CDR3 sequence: CASKTGGGDTGELFF.